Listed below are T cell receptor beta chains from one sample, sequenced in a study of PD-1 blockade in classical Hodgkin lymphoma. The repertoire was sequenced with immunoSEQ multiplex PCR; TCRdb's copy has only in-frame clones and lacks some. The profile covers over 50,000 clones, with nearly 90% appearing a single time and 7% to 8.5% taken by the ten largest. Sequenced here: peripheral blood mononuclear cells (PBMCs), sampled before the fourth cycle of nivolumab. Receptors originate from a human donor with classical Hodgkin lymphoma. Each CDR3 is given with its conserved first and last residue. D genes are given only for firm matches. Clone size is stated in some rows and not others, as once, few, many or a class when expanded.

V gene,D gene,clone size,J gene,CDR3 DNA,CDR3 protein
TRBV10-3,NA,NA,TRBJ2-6,TGTGCCATCAGTGAGTCAGCGGGACACCTGAGCTCTGGGGCCAACGTCCTGACTTTC,CAISESAGHLSSGANVLTF
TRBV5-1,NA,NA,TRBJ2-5,TGCGCCAGCAGCTTGAGGGGCCAAGGACAAGAGACCCAGTACTTC,CASSLRGQGQETQYF
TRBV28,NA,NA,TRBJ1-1,TGTGCCAGCAGTTTAAGGGGATCTCACACTGAAGCTTTCTTT,CASSLRGSHTEAFF
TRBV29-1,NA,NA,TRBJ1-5,TGCAGCGTGGGGGGCGGGGCCGGTCAGCCCCAGCATTTT,CSVGGGAGQPQHF
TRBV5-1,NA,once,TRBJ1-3,TGCGCCAGCAGCCCCCTTGGGTCTGGAAACACCATATATTTT,CASSPLGSGNTIYF
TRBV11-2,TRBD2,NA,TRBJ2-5,TGTGCCAGCAGCGACCCCGGACTAGCGTATATGGAGACCCAGTACTTC,CASSDPGLAYMETQYF
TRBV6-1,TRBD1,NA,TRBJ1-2,TGTGCCAGCAGTCAAGCCCACCGGGACAGGTTTAACTATGGCTACACCTTC,CASSQAHRDRFNYGYTF
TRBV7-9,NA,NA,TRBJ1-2,TGTGCCAGCAGCTTTCACAGGGACGGGACTTTCGGCTACACCTTC,CASSFHRDGTFGYTF
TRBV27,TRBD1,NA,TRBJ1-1,TGTGCCAGCAGGAACCGACCCGGGACAGGGATTTCTGAAGCTTTCTTT,CASRNRPGTGISEAFF
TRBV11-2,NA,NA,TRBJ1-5,TGTGCCAGCAGCCCGTATAGCAATCAGCCCCAGCATTTT,CASSPYSNQPQHF
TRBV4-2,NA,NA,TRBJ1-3,TGTGCCAGCAGCCAGGACCGATCCTCTGGAAACACCATATATTTT,CASSQDRSSGNTIYF
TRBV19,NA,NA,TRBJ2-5,TGTGCCAGTAGTATAGATCTATCGGGTCCCGACGGGACCCAGTACTTC,CASSIDLSGPDGTQYF
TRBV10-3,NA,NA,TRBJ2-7,TGTGCCACCTCGGATATGCCTTCCTACGAGCAGTACTTC,CATSDMPSYEQYF
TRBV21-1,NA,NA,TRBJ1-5,TGTGCCAGCAGCAAAAGGGACAGACCCAATCAGCCCCAGCATTTT,CASSKRDRPNQPQHF
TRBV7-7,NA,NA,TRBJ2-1,TGTGCCAGCAGCTTAGGGGCCAGAGACAATGAGCAGTTCTTC,CASSLGARDNEQFF
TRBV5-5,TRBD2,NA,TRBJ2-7,TGTGCCAGCAGCTTGGCGGGGGGGCCCTACGAGCAGTACTTC,CASSLAGGPYEQYF
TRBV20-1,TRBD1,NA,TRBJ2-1,TGCAGTGCCGAGACAGGGGAGCAGTTCTTC,CSAETGEQFF
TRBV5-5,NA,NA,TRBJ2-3,TGTGCCAGCAGCTTGGTAAGCAGCCCCGGCACAGATACGCAGTATTTT,CASSLVSSPGTDTQYF
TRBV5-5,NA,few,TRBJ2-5,TGTGCCAGCAGCGGCACTCCTGAGGTTCAGACCCAGTACTTC,CASSGTPEVQTQYF
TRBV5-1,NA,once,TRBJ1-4,TGCGCCAGCAGCTTGGGCGGAGGGAATGAAAAACTGTTTTTT,CASSLGGGNEKLFF
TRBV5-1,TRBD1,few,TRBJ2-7,TGCGCCAGCAGCTCCGAACAGGGGATCTACGAGCAGTACTTC,CASSSEQGIYEQYF
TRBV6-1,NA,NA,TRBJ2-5,TGTGCCAGCAGTGAAGTTCCGGGGCAAGAGACCCAGTACTTC,CASSEVPGQETQYF
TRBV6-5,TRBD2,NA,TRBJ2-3,TGTGCCAGCAGGGCCGGTGGACTAGCGTTAGATACGCAGTATTTT,CASRAGGLALDTQYF
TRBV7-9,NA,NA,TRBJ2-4,TGTGCCAGCAGCTCCCGAGGGGCCGGGAACATTCAGTACTTC,CASSSRGAGNIQYF
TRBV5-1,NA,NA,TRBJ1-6,TGCGCCAGCGGCCTCGCGGGACAACCTAATTCACCCCTCCACTTT,CASGLAGQPNSPLHF
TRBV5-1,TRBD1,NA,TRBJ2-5,TGCGCCAGCAGCTTGGAACCCGGGACAGGGAGAGAGACCCAGTACTTC,CASSLEPGTGRETQYF
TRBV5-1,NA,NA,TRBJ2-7,TGCGCCAGCAGCTCGGACCCCTCTGGGAGCTCCTACGAGCAGTACTTC,CASSSDPSGSSYEQYF
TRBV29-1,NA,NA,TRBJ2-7,TGCAGCGTTGAGCGGGACAGCTACGAGCAGTACTTC,CSVERDSYEQYF
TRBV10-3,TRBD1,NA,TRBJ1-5,TGTGCCATCAGTGAATCCCGGGACAGGGGGCATGGCAATCAGCCCCAGCATTTT,CAISESRDRGHGNQPQHF
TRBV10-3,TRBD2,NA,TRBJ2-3,TGTGCCATCAGTGAGTCGAGAGGGACTAGCGGAACAGATACGCAGTATTTT,CAISESRGTSGTDTQYF
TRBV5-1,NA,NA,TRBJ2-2,TGCGCCAGCAGCTTGGCAGGGGTTGCGAACACCGGGGAGCTGTTTTTT,CASSLAGVANTGELFF
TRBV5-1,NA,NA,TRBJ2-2,TGCGCCAGCAGCTTGGGGGGCCTGGAAACCGGGGAGCTGTTTTTT,CASSLGGLETGELFF
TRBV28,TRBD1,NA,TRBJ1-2,TGTGCCAGCTCCATTATCGGACAGGAGACGAGCACCTTC,CASSIIGQETSTF
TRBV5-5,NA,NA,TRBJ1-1,TGTGCCAGCAGCTTGGGGTATTCTCGTACTGAAGCTTTCTTT,CASSLGYSRTEAFF
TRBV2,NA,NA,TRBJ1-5,TGTGCCAGCACCAGAGAGCAGGGGAATCAGCCCCAGCATTTT,CASTREQGNQPQHF
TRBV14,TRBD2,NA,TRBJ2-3,TGTGCCAGCAGCCAAGGGGTACTAGCGGGGATCACAGATACGCAGTATTTT,CASSQGVLAGITDTQYF
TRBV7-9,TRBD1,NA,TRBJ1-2,TGTGCCAGCAGCTTGTGGGACAGGGAAGGTGGCTACACCTTC,CASSLWDREGGYTF